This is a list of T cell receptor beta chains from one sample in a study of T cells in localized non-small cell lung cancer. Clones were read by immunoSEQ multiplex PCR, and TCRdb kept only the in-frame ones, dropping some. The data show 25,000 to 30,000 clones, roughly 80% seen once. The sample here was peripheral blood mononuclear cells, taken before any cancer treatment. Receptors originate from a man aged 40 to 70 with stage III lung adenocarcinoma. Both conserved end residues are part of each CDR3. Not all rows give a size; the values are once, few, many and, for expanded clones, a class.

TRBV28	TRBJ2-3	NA	CASSLFSGDTDTQYF
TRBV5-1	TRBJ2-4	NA	CASSFGRENIQYF
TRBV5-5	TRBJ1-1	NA	CASSSRTGAGTEAFF
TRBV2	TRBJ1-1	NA	CASSEQIGGTEAFF
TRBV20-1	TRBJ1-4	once	CSARDQLGVF
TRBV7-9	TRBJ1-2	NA	CASSPGQGYGYTF
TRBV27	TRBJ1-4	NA	CASSTQGIPNEKLFF
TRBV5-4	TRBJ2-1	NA	CASSRSGQGSYNEQFF
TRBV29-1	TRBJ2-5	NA	CSAHPGSETQYF
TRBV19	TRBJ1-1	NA	CASSTSYNTEAFF
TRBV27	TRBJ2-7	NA	CASSFSVQGRREQYF
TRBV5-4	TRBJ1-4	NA	CASSRQGSNEKLFF
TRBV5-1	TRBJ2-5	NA	CASSLAVSGRAGETQYF
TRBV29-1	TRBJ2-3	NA	CSVESGVGTDTQYF
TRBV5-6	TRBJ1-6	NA	CASSLGPVSRGPLHF
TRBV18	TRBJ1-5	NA	CASSPAGHGDQPQHF
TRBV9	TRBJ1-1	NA	CASSVEGGLLNTEAFF
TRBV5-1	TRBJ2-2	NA	CASSLSDTPSTGELFF
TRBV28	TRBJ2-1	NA	CASSLPGGNEQFF
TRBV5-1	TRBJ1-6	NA	CAGNTRQAPLHF
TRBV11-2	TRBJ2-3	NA	CASSSKAESDTQYF
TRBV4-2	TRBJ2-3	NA	CASSQARGTQYF
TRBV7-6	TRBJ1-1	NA	CASSLAIRGTEAFF
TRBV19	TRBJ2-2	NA	CASSSQGATGELFF
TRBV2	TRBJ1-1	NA	CASTKGLTNTEAFF
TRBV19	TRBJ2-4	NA	CASKDALAKNIQYF
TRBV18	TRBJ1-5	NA	CASSPGYSQPQHF
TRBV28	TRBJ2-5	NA	CASSLSLAEIDPQETQYF
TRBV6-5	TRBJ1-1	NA	CASSYANTEAFF
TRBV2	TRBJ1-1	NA	CASRGRNTEAFF
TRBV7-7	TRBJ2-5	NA	CASSLARGIETQYF
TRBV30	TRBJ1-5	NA	CAWSPGQPNQPQHF
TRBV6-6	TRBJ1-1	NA	CASIKGQGYEAFF
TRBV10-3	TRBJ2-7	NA	CAISVRQGANEQYF
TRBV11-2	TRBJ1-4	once	CASSLDYQGRGEKLFF
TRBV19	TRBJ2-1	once	CASSIIRTSYNEQFF
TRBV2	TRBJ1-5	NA	CASRTGVSNQPQHF
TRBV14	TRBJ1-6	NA	CASSQVTGGRSPLHF
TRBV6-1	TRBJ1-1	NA	CASRTGRFTEAFF
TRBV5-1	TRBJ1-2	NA	CASSLVFDSLYGYTF
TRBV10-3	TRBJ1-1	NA	CASSEGGRTEAFF
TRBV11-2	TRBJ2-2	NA	CASSLAMEYTGELFF
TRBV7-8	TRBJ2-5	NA	CASSSRGSARETQYF
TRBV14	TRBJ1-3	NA	CASSQDMHTIYF
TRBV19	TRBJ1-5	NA	CASRGGAAQPQHF